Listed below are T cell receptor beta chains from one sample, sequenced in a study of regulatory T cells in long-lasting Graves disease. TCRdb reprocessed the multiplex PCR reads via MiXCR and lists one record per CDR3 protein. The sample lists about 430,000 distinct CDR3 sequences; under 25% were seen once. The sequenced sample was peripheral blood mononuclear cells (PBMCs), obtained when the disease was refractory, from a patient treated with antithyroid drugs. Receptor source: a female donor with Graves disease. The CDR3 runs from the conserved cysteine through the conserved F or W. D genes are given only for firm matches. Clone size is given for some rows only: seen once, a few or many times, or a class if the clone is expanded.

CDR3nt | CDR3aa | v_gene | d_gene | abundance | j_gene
TGTGCCAGCAGCTACCACAACCAAGAGACCCAGTACTTC | CASSYHNQETQYF | TRBV12-3/TRBV12-4 | NA | many | TRBJ2-5
TGCGCCAGCAGCCACCCTCGTGGAGTACGGACCGGGGAGCTGTTTTTT | CASSHPRGVRTGELFF | TRBV4-1 | NA | NA | TRBJ2-2
TGTGCCAGCAGTCCCAGCGCGACTAGCGGGAGTAAGACCCAGTACTTC | CASSPSATSGSKTQYF | TRBV27 | TRBD2 | many | TRBJ2-5
TGCGCCAGCAGCTTGGCGGGCGCAGATACGCAGTATTTT | CASSLAGADTQYF | TRBV5-1 | NA | few | TRBJ2-3
TGTGCCAGCACCGCCGGGACGAAAGAGCAGTACTTC | CASTAGTKEQYF | TRBV28 | NA | many | TRBJ2-7
TGCGCCAGCAGCTACAGGGGGCAAGGGAACACTGAAGCTTTCTTT | CASSYRGQGNTEAFF | TRBV4-1 | TRBD1 | few | TRBJ1-1
TGTGCCATCAGCCGGGACAACTCAGATACGCAGTATTTT | CAISRDNSDTQYF | TRBV10-3 | NA | NA | TRBJ2-3
TGTGCCAGCAGAGAGGGGCAGGGCACCGGGGAGCTGTTTTTT | CASREGQGTGELFF | TRBV27 | NA | many | TRBJ2-2
TGTGCCAGCTCCGCAGGGATAGCGGGAGATTATTACGAGCAGTACTTC | CASSAGIAGDYYEQYF | TRBV5-5 | TRBD2 | many | TRBJ2-7
TGTGCCAGCAGCTCCGGAGAACGGAGCCTGAGGGGGCGATCTGGCTACACCTTC | CASSSGERSLRGRSGYTF | TRBV27 | TRBD1 | many | TRBJ1-2
TGTGCCAGCAGTGAGGGACTCGGAGGCACTGAAGCTTTCTTT | CASSEGLGGTEAFF | TRBV6-1 | NA | NA | TRBJ1-1
TGCAGTGCCTTCGACACTAACACTGAAGCTTTCTTT | CSAFDTNTEAFF | TRBV20-1 | NA | NA | TRBJ1-1
TGCGCCAGCAGTGTAGACCCTTATAGCAATCAGCCCCAGCATTTT | CASSVDPYSNQPQHF | TRBV10-2 | NA | many | TRBJ1-5
TGCGCCAGCAGCTTAAGACTAGCGGGAGGACCATTCAATGGGCAGTTCTTC | CASSLRLAGGPFNGQFF | TRBV5-1 | TRBD2 | NA | TRBJ2-1
TGCGCCACCTCTACGACCGGGACAGGGGGCAGTGAGACCCAGTACTTC | CATSTTGTGGSETQYF | TRBV5-1 | TRBD1 | many | TRBJ2-5
TGCAGTGCTAGTCGGGCTTTACAAGAGACCCAGTACTTC | CSASRALQETQYF | TRBV20-1 | NA | many | TRBJ2-5
TGTGCCAGCAGTTTATCTACAGGGGGCACTGAAGCTTTCTTT | CASSLSTGGTEAFF | TRBV12-3/TRBV12-4 | TRBD1 | many | TRBJ1-1
TGCGCCAGCAACCCCGACAGGGGCAATCAGCCCCAGCATTTT | CASNPDRGNQPQHF | TRBV4-1 | TRBD1 | NA | TRBJ1-5
TGTGCCAGCAGCTTAGAGGTGGGGCCCAGGCAGCCCCAGCATTTT | CASSLEVGPRQPQHF | TRBV7-6 | NA | NA | TRBJ1-5
TGTGCCAGCAGCTCCGGACAGGGGATCCGCACTGAAGCTTTCTTT | CASSSGQGIRTEAFF | TRBV7-9 | TRBD1 | NA | TRBJ1-1
TGTGCCAGCAGCTTAGCGGTGGGACCCTTCACAGATACGCAGTATTTT | CASSLAVGPFTDTQYF | TRBV7-9 | NA | NA | TRBJ2-3
TGTGCCTGGAGCCCTAGTTCACCCTATGGCTACACCTTC | CAWSPSSPYGYTF | TRBV30 | NA | few | TRBJ1-2